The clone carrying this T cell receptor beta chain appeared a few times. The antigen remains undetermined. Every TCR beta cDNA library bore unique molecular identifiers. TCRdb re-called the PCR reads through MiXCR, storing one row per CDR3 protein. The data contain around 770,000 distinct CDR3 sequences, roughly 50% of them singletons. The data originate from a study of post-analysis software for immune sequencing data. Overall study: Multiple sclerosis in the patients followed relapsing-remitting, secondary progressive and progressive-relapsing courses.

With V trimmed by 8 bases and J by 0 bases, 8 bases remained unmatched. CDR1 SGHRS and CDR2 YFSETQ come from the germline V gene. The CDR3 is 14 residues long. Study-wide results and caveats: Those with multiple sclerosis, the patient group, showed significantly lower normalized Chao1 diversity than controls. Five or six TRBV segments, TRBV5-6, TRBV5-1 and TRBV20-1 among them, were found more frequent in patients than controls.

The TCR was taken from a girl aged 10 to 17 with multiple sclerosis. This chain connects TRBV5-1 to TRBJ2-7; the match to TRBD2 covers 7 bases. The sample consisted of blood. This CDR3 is CASTEGGSSYEQYF. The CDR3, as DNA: TGCGCCAGTACGGAGGGCGGGAGCTCCTACGAGCAGTACTTC.